This T cell receptor (beta chain) was profiled in a study of graft-versus-host responses after intestinal transplantation. Study-level information: Induction with anti-thymocyte globulin, then tacrolimus and steroids for about 3 years, was given to all recipients.

This CDR3 contains 14 residues. Profiling relied on immunoSEQ multiplex PCR, and the TCRdb table lists in-frame clones only, not all of them. The sample has about 18,000 clones; about 83% are singletons. Both intraepithelial and lamina propria lymphocytes were released by processing graft tissue. Material: ileum tissue, obtained 584 days after intestinal transplantation. This rearrangement joins TRBV12-1 to TRBJ1-5. TRBV12-1 corresponds to a pseudogene. The TCR comes from a human patient who received an intestinal transplant, so some T cells may come from the graft donor. CDR3: CASSPGRYNQPQHF. The DNA of the CDR3 is TGTGCCAGCAGCCCCGGGAGGTACAATCAGCCCCAGCATTTT.